The rows below give T cell receptor beta chains drawn from one sample of a study of T cells in Graves' hyperthyroidism and ophthalmopathy. One entry per CDR3 protein, called by TCRdb with MiXCR from the multiplex PCR reads. This table has over 350,000 distinct CDR3 sequences, more than 12% appearing once. Sequencing used blood. The receptor source for this set is a man over 45 with Graves' ophthalmopathy. CDR3s include the opening cysteine and the closing phenylalanine or tryptophan. The order of the fields is clone size, J gene, V gene, CDR3 length, D gene, CDR3 DNA, CDR3 protein. D genes are given only for firm matches. A row's size may be missing; if present it is once, few, many or a size class.

.	TRBJ1-1	TRBV6-1	14	.	TGTGCCAGCTGGGTCGGGACGGATGCAACCGAAGCTTTCTTT	CASWVGTDATEAFF
.	TRBJ2-3	TRBV20-1	15	TRBD2	TGCAGTGCCACCGAGACTAGCGGATTTGCAGATACGCAGTATTTT	CSATETSGFADTQYF
many	TRBJ1-2	TRBV12-3/TRBV12-4	14	.	TGTGCCAGCAGTTTGGCGGTCAGGGGTGCTGGCTACACCTTC	CASSLAVRGAGYTF
few	TRBJ2-3	TRBV6-5	15	.	TGTGCCAGCAGTTACCAAAGAAGCGGCACAGATACGCAGTATTTT	CASSYQRSGTDTQYF
many	TRBJ2-3	TRBV20-1	15	TRBD1	TGCAGTGCTAGTGGAAGGACAGGGTATGCAGATACGCAGTATTTT	CSASGRTGYADTQYF
many	TRBJ2-1	TRBV2	14	.	TGTGCCAGCGTAGAATACGGCTCCTACAATGAGCAGTTCTTC	CASVEYGSYNEQFF
many	TRBJ2-1	TRBV9	15	TRBD2	TGTGCCAGCAGCGTAGAAGGCGGGAGATACAATGAGCAGTTCTTC	CASSVEGGRYNEQFF
many	TRBJ2-1	TRBV27	15	.	TGTGCCAGCAGGGCCGACAGTTCCTCCTACAATGAGCAGTTCTTC	CASRADSSSYNEQFF
many	TRBJ1-1	TRBV19	13	.	TGTGCCAGTAGTATCACAGGGAACACTGAAGCTTTCTTT	CASSITGNTEAFF
few	TRBJ2-3	TRBV9	11	.	TGTGCCAGCAGCGTGGGGGGCACGCAGTATTTT	CASSVGGTQYF
many	TRBJ1-5	TRBV2	16	.	TGTGCCAGCAGTGAAGGGGGACGTTCTGGCGATCAGCCCCAGCATTTT	CASSEGGRSGDQPQHF
many	TRBJ2-1	TRBV18	15	.	TGTGCCAGCTCACCTGGCGTCAGGCGATACAATGAGCAGTTCTTC	CASSPGVRRYNEQFF
many	TRBJ1-1	TRBV24-1	13	.	TGTGCCACCAGAGGTTTAGCGAACACTGAAGCTTTCTTT	CATRGLANTEAFF
many	TRBJ2-5	TRBV10-3	14	TRBD2	TGTGCCATCAGTGGGGCGGGAGCGAGAGAGACCCAGTACTTC	CAISGAGARETQYF
many	TRBJ2-1	TRBV25-1	11	.	TGTGCCAGCAGTGAAGTACCTGAGCAGTTCTTC	CASSEVPEQFF
many	TRBJ1-4	TRBV20-1	14	TRBD1	TGCAGTGCTAGATTGGCAGGGGGGAATGAAAAACTGTTTTTT	CSARLAGGNEKLFF
.	TRBJ1-2	TRBV6-1	14	TRBD1	TGTGCCAGCAGCTTAGGACAGGGCAAGTTTGGCTACACCTTC	CASSLGQGKFGYTF
.	TRBJ2-6	TRBV7-2	15	.	TGTGCCAGCAGGTCCCAAACAGGAGGGGCCAACGTCCTGACTTTC	CASRSQTGGANVLTF
.	TRBJ2-7	TRBV4-1	15	TRBD1	TGCGCCAGCAGCCAAGGTCGGGACAGGTTATACGAGCAGTACTTC	CASSQGRDRLYEQYF
few	TRBJ2-2	TRBV15	17	TRBD2	TGTGCCACCAGCAGAGGACTAGCGGGAGGGTCAACCGGGGAGCTGTTTTTT	CATSRGLAGGSTGELFF
many	TRBJ2-1	TRBV5-1	15	.	TGCGCCAGCAGCTTGGACGGGAGCACCTACAATGAGCAGTTCTTC	CASSLDGSTYNEQFF
.	TRBJ1-5	TRBV12-3/TRBV12-4	15	.	TGTGCCAGCAGTTTATTGCAGGGATACAATCAGCCCCAGCATTTT	CASSLLQGYNQPQHF
many	TRBJ2-1	TRBV3-1	16	TRBD2	TGTGCCAGCAGCCAAGATCTCTCGGCTAGCGGCAATGAGCAGTTCTTC	CASSQDLSASGNEQFF
many	TRBJ2-3	TRBV2	14	TRBD2	TGTGCCAGCAACGGCGGGGGGAGCACAGATACGCAGTATTTT	CASNGGGSTDTQYF
.	TRBJ2-2	TRBV28	16	.	TGTGCCACCAAAAGCTTTCGCGACACCAACACCGGGGAGATGTTTTTT	CATKSFRDTNTGEMFF
.	TRBJ1-3	TRBV15	18	TRBD1	TGTGCCACCAGCAGAGATCCTACAGGGGTCAACTCTGGAAACACCATATATTTT	CATSRDPTGVNSGNTIYF
many	TRBJ2-1	TRBV11-2	19	.	TGTGCCAGCAGCTCCATTCTCCGGACAAGGGGGTCCAACTACAATGAGCAGTTCTTC	CASSSILRTRGSNYNEQFF
many	TRBJ2-1	TRBV20-1	16	TRBD2	TGCAGTGCCATTTCCAGCGGGAGGGCCTCGTACAATGAGCAGTTCTTC	CSAISSGRASYNEQFF
many	TRBJ1-1	TRBV20-1	16	.	TGCAGTGCTAGAGAGGTGTCGGTAGGGTTCAACACTGAAGCTTTCTTT	CSAREVSVGFNTEAFF
many	TRBJ2-7	TRBV20-1	13	.	TGCAGTGCCCCGGTCGGCCCCTCTTACGAGCAGTACTTC	CSAPVGPSYEQYF
.	TRBJ2-1	TRBV19	13	.	TGTGCCAGTAGCGGGGGGACAGCGGGTGAGCAGTTCTTC	CASSGGTAGEQFF
many	TRBJ2-3	TRBV27	15	.	TGTGCCAGCAGTCCGGTGGGCGGGAGCACAGATACGCAGTATTTT	CASSPVGGSTDTQYF
.	TRBJ1-3	TRBV10-3	13	.	TGTGCCATCAGTGAGCCTTCTGGAAACACCATATATTTT	CAISEPSGNTIYF
.	TRBJ2-1	TRBV6-1	19	TRBD2	TGTGCCAGCAGTGAAAGATTTGGGACTAGCGGGAGCCTCTACAATGAGCAGTTCTTC	CASSERFGTSGSLYNEQFF
many	TRBJ2-3	TRBV11-2	16	TRBD1	TGTGCCAGCAGCTTGTACAGGGGGCAAAGCACAGATACGCAGTATTTT	CASSLYRGQSTDTQYF
.	TRBJ2-2	TRBV12-3/TRBV12-4	14	.	TGTGCCAGCAGTTCAGCGGAAAACACCGGGGAGCTGTTTTTT	CASSSAENTGELFF
.	TRBJ1-2	TRBV19	16	.	TGTGCCAGTACCACCCCGGGACACCAACCTAACTATGGCTACACCTTC	CASTTPGHQPNYGYTF
few	TRBJ2-5	TRBV7-6	17	TRBD2	TGTGCCAGCAGCTTCAGCGGGAGTTGGATGGGTGGAGAGACCCAGTACTTC	CASSFSGSWMGGETQYF
.	TRBJ1-1	TRBV20-1	13	.	TGCAGTGCTAGAGATACTACAGTTACTGAAGCTTTCTTT	CSARDTTVTEAFF
.	TRBJ2-5	TRBV2	15	TRBD2	TGTGCCAGCAGTGAGGAACTAGCGGGACGGGAGACCCAGTACTTC	CASSEELAGRETQYF
many	TRBJ2-1	TRBV5-1	15	TRBD1	TGCGCCAGCAGCCCGACAGGACAGGGGAGGGATGAGCAGTTCTTC	CASSPTGQGRDEQFF
many	TRBJ1-2	TRBV11-2	13	TRBD1	TGTGCCAGCAGCGGGGACAGGGTTGGTGGCTACACCTTC	CASSGDRVGGYTF
many	TRBJ2-1	TRBV3-1	17	TRBD2	TGTGCCAGCAGCCCAGGGACTAGCGGGAGGGCACAGAATGAGCAGTTCTTC	CASSPGTSGRAQNEQFF
many	TRBJ2-7	TRBV12-3/TRBV12-4	14	.	TGTGCCAGCAGCACGGGCTACGGTTCCTACGAGCAGTACTTC	CASSTGYGSYEQYF
few	TRBJ2-2	TRBV5-1	16	TRBD1	TGCGCCAGCAGCCCGAACGGCAGGGGGCCCACCGGGGAGCTGTTTTTT	CASSPNGRGPTGELFF
.	TRBJ2-7	TRBV20-1	14	.	TGCAGTGCTAGAGTCAACAGGGACTCCTACGAGCAGTACTTC	CSARVNRDSYEQYF
.	TRBJ2-5	TRBV25-1	13	TRBD1	TGTGCCAGCAGTGCAGACAGGGGTGAGACCCAGTACTTC	CASSADRGETQYF
few	TRBJ2-2	TRBV5-1	14	.	TGCGCCAGCAGGGAGGAGATCCTCACCGGGGAGCTGTTTTTT	CASREEILTGELFF
.	TRBJ2-1	TRBV7-9	13	TRBD2	TGTGCCAGCAGCTTAGGCGGGAGATGGGGGCAGTTCTTC	CASSLGGRWGQFF
many	TRBJ2-2	TRBV18	15	.	TGTGCCAGCTCACGAATTACATCGAACACCGGGGAGCTGTTTTTT	CASSRITSNTGELFF
.	TRBJ1-5	TRBV5-1	15	.	TGCGCCAGCAGCTTTAAACCGGGACCTAATCAGCCCCAGCATTTT	CASSFKPGPNQPQHF
many	TRBJ2-1	TRBV20-1	14	.	TGCAGTGCTAGAGAACTAGGACAGTACAATGAGCAGTTCTTC	CSARELGQYNEQFF
many	TRBJ1-5	TRBV2	14	.	TGTGCCAGCAGCGGGGCCGGCGGAAATCAGCCCCAGCATTTT	CASSGAGGNQPQHF
many	TRBJ2-7	TRBV29-1	14	TRBD2	TGCAGCGTTGATCTTTATGGCGGGAGGTACGAGCAGTACTTC	CSVDLYGGRYEQYF
few	TRBJ1-2	TRBV7-3	15	TRBD1	TGTGCCAGCAGCTCCGCGAGGGGGCAGGGTGATGGCTACACCTTC	CASSSARGQGDGYTF